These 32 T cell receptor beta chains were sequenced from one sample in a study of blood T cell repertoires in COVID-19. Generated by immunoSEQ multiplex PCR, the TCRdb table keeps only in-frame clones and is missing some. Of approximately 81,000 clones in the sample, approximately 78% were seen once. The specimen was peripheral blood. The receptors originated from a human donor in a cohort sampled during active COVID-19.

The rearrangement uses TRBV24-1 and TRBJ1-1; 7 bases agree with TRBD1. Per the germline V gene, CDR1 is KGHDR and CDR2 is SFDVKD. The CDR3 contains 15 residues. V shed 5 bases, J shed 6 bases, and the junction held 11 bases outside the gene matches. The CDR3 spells CATSVSGGWGSEAFF. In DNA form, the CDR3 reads TGTGCCACCAGTGTTTCAGGGGGTTGGGGCTCTGAAGCTTTCTTT.

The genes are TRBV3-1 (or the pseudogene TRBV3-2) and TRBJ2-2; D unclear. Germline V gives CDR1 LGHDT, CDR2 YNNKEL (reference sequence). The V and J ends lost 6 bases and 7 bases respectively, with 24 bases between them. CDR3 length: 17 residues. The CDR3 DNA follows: TGTGCCAGCAGAGACGAACTGGGCCGAGCTGTGTTCGGGGAGCTGTTTTTT. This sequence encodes CASRDELGRAVFGELFF.

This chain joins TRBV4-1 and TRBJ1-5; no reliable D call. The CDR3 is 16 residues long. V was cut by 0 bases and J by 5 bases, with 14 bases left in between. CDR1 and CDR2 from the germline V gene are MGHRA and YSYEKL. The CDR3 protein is CASSQDVGQTHQPQHF. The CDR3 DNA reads TGCGCCAGCAGCCAAGATGTTGGGCAGACCCATCAGCCCCAGCATTTT.

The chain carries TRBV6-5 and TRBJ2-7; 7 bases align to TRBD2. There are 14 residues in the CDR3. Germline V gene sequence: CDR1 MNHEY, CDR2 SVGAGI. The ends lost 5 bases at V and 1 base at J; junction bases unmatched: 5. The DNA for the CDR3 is TGTGCCAGCAGTACTCCCGGGGGGTCCTACGAGCAGTACTTC. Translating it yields CASSTPGGSYEQYF.

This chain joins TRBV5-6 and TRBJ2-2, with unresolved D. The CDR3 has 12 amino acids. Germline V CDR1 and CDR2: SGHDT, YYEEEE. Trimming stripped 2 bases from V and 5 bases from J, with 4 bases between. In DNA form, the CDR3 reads TGTGCCAGCAGCTTTAGTACCGGGGAGCTGTTTTTT. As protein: CASSFSTGELFF. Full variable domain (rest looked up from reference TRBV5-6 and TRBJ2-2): DAGVTQSPTHLIKTRGQQVTLRCSPKSGHDTVSWYQQALGQGPQFIFQYYEEEERQRGNFPDRFSGHQFPNYSSELNVNALLLGDSALYLCASSFSTGELFFGEGSRLTVL.

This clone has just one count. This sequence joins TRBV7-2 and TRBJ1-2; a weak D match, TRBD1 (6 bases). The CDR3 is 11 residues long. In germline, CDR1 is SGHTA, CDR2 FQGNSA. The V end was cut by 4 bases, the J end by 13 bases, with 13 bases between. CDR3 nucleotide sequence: TGTGCCAGCAGCTCTCAGACAGGATCCACCTTC. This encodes CASSSQTGSTF.

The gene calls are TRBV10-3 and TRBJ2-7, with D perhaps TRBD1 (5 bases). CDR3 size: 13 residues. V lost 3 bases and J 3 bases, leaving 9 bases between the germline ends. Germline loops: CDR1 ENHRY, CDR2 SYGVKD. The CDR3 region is CAISDSTDYEQYF. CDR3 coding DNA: TGTGCCATCAGTGATTCGACAGACTACGAGCAGTACTTC.

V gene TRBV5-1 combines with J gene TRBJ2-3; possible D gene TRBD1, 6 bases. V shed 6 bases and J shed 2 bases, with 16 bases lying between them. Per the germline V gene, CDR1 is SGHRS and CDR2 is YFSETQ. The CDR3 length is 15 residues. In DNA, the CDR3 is TGCGCCAGCACCCCCTGGGGGCTACACACAGATACGCAGTATTTT. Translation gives CASTPWGLHTDTQYF.

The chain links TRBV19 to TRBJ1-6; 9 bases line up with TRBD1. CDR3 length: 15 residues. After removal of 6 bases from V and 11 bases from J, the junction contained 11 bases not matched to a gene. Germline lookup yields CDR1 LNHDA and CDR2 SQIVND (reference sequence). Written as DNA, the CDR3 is TGTGCCAGTAGAACTCCGGGACAGGGTCGGCCACCCCTCCACTTT. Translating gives CASRTPGQGRPPLHF.

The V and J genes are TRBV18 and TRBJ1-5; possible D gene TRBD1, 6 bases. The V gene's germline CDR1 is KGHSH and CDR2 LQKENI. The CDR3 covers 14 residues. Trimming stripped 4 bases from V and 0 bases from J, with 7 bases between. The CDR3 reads CASSLDSSNQPQHF. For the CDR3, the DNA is TGTGCCAGCTCACTGGACAGTAGCAATCAGCCCCAGCATTTT.

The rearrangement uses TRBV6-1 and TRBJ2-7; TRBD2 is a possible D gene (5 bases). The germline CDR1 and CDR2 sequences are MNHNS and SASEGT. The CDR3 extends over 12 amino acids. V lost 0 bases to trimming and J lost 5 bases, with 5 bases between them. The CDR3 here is CASSEAGDEQYF. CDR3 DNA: TGTGCCAGCAGTGAAGCCGGGGACGAGCAGTACTTC.

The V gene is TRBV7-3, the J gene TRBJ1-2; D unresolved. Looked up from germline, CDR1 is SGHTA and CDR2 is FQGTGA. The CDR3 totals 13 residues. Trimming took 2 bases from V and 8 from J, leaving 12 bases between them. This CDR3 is CASSLEGLGGYTF. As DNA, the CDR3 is TGTGCCAGCAGCTTAGAGGGTCTTGGGGGCTACACCTTC.

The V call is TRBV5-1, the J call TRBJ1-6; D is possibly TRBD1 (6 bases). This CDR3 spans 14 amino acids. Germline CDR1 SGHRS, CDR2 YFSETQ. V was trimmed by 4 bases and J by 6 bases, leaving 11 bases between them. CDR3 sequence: CASSGGQFNSPLHF. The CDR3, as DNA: TGCGCCAGCAGCGGGGGACAATTTAATTCACCCCTCCACTTT.

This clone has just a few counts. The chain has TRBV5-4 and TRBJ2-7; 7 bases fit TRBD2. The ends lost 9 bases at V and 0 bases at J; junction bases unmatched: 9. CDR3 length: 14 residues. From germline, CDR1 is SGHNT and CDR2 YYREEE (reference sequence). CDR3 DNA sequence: TGTGCCACACGGGCGGGGGTAGCCTCCTACGAGCAGTACTTC. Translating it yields CATRAGVASYEQYF.

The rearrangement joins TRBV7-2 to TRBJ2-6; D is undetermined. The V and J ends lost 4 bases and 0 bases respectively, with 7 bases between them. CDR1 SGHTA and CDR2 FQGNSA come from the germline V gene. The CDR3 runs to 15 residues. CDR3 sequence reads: CASSWAFSGANVLTF. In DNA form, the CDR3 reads TGTGCCAGCAGCTGGGCCTTCTCTGGGGCCAACGTCCTGACTTTC.

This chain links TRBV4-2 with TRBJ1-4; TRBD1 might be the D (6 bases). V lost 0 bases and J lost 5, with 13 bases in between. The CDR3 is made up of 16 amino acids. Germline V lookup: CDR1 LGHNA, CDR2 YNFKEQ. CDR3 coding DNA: TGTGCCAGCAGCCAAGACTGGCGGACAGAGAATGAAAAACTGTTTTTT. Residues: CASSQDWRTENEKLFF.

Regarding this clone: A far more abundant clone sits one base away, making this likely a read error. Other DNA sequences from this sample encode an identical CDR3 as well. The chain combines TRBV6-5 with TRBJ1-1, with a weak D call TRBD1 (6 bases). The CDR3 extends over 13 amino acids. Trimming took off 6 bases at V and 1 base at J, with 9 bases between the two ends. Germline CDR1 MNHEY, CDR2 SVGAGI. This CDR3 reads CASSLQGNTEAFF. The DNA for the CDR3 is TGTGCCAGCAGCCTACAGGGGAACACTGAAGCTTTCTTT.

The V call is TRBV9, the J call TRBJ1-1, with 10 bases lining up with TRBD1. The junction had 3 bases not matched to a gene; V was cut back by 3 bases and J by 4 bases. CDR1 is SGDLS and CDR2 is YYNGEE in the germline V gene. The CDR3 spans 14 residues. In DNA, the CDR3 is TGTGCCAGCAGCGGACAGGGGGCGTTCACTGAAGCTTTCTTT. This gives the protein CASSGQGAFTEAFF.

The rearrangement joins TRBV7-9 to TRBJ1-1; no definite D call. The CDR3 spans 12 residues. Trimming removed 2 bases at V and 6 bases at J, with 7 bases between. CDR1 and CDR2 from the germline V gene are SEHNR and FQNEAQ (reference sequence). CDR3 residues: CASSLQFSEAFF. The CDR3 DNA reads TGTGCCAGCAGCTTACAGTTCTCTGAAGCTTTCTTT. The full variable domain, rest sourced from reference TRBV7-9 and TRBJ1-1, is DTGVSQNPRHKITKRGQNVTFRCDPISEHNRLYWYRQTLGQGPEFLTYFQNEAQLEKSRLLSDRFSAERPKGSFSTLEIQRTEQGDSAMYLCASSLQFSEAFFGQGTRLTVV.

The CDR3 DNA reads as TGTGCCAGCTCACCACCGTTGAGGGTAACCTATGGCTACACCTTC. This encodes CASSPPLRVTYGYTF. This chain connects TRBV18 to TRBJ1-2; unclear D gene. Germline V gene lookup returns CDR1 KGHSH and CDR2 LQKENI. The CDR3 consists of 15 residues. V shed 0 bases and J shed 4 bases, with 12 bases lying between them.

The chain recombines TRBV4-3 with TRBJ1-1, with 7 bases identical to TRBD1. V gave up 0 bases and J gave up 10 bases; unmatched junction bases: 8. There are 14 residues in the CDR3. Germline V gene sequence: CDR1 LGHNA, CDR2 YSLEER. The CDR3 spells CASSQDQGGGGAFF. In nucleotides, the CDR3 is TGCGCCAGCAGCCAAGACCAGGGGGGCGGAGGAGCTTTCTTT.

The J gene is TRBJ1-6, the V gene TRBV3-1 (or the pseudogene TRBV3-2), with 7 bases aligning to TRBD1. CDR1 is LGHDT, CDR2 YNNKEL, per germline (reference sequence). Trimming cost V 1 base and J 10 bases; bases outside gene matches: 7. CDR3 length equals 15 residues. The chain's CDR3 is CASSQVLTGNSPLHF. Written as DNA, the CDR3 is TGTGCCAGCAGCCAAGTCCTGACAGGGAACTCACCCCTCCACTTT.

The CDR3 nucleotides are TGTGCCAGCAGTGAATTGGGGCCGAACCTCTTTTTACGGCAGCCCCAGCATTTT. This translates into CASSELGPNLFLRQPQHF. This sequence joins TRBV25-1 and TRBJ1-5, with D possibly matching TRBD1 (5 bases). Germline V gene sequence: CDR1 MGHDK, CDR2 SYGVNS. The CDR3 covers 18 residues. V lost 1 base and J 7 bases, leaving 23 bases between the germline ends.

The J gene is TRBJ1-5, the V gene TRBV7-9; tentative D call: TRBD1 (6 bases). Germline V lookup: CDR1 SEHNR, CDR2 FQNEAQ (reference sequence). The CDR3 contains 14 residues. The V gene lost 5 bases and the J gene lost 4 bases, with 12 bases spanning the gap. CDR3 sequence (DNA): TGTGCCAGCAGCCCCTGGGGGCGAAATCAGCCCCAGCATTTT. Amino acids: CASSPWGRNQPQHF.

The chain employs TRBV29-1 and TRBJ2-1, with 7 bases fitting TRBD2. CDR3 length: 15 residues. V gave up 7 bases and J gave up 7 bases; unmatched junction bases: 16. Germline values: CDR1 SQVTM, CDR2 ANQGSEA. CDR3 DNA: TGCAGCGCCGGGACTATCGGGGGGTTTTGGAATGAGCAGTTCTTC. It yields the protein CSAGTIGGFWNEQFF.

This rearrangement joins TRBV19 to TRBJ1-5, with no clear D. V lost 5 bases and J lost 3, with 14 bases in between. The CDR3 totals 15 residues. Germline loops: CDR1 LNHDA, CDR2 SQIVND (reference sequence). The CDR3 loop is CASSLTGESNQPQHF. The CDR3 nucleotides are TGTGCCAGTAGTTTAACCGGGGAATCCAATCAGCCCCAGCATTTT.

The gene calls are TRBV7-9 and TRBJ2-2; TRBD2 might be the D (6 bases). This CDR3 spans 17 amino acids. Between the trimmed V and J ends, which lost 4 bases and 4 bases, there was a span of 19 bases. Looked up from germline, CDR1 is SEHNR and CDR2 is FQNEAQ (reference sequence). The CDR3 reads CASSSIGGWATTGELFF. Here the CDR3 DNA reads TGTGCCAGCAGCTCAATCGGGGGATGGGCCACCACCGGGGAGCTGTTTTTT.

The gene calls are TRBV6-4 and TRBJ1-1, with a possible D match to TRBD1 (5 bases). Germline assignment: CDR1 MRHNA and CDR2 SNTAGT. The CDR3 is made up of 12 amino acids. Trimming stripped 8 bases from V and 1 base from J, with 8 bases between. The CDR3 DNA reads TGTGCCAGCGGGGCAGGGAACACTGAAGCTTTCTTT. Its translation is CASGAGNTEAFF.

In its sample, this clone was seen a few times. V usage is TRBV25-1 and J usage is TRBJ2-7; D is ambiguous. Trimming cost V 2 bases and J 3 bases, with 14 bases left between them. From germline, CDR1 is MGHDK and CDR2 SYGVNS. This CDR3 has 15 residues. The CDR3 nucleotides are TGTGCCAGCAGTGAAGGCGTGAACACTAACTACGAGCAGTACTTC. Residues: CASSEGVNTNYEQYF.

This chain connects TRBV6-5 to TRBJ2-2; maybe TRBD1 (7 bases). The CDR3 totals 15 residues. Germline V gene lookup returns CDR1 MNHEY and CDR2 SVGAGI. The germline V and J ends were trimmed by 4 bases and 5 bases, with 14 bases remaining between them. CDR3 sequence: CASSLEGARTGELFF. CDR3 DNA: TGTGCCAGCAGTTTGGAGGGGGCGAGAACCGGGGAGCTGTTTTTT.

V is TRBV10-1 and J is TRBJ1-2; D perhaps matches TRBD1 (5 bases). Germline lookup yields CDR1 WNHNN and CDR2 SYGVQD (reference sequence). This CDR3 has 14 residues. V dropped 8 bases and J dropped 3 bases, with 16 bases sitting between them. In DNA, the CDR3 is TGCGCCAGCCTACCTTGGGGGGTCGACTATGGCTACACCTTC. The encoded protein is CASLPWGVDYGYTF.

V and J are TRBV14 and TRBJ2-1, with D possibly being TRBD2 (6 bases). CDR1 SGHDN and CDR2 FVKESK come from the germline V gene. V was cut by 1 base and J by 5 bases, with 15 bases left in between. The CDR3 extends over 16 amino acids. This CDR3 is CASSQGVGGTNNEQFF. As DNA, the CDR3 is TGTGCCAGCAGCCAAGGGGTCGGGGGAACTAACAATGAGCAGTTCTTC. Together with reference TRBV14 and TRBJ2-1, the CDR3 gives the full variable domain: EAGVTQFPSHSVIEKGQTVTLRCDPISGHDNLYWYRRVMGKEIKFLLHFVKESKQDESGMPNNRFLAERTGGTYSTLKVQPAELEDSGVYFCASSQGVGGTNNEQFFGPGTRLTVL.